This T cell receptor (beta chain) is from a study of T cells in Graves' hyperthyroidism and ophthalmopathy. Study-level information: Peripheral blood was collected at initial diagnosis, before any treatment. Study results and limitations: Prediction of ophthalmopathy progression came a median around 7.1 months pre-onset.

The source material, RNA transcripts, was used to amplify TCR beta CDR3 regions. TCR CDR3 regions were first amplified by RT-PCR with HTBI primers. TCRdb recomputed calls from the multiplex PCR reads with MiXCR, one row per CDR3 protein. The sample shows approximately 600,000 distinct CDR3 sequences, about 20% of them seen only once. This clonotype was observed a few times. Its target is unknown. Uncontrolled infection, other autoimmune disease, pregnancy or lactation excluded patients. Based on clinical symptoms, serum thyroxine and TRAb, thyroid ultrasound and orbital computed tomography, diagnoses were reached. Sequencing input: blood. The TCR sequence derives from a man aged 30 to 45 with Graves' ophthalmopathy.

In DNA, the CDR3 is TGTGCCAGCAGCCAAGGTTCCTTGCTCCGACAGGGGCTAAGGGAGAACACTGAAGCTTTCTTT. This gives the protein CASSQGSLLRQGLRENTEAFF. The chain combines TRBV3-1 with TRBJ1-1, with 8 bases matching TRBD1. The CDR3 contains 21 residues. V trimming: 1 base; J trimming: 1 base; junction bases outside the gene matches: 20. Germline V gives CDR1 LGHDT, CDR2 YNNKEL (reference sequence).